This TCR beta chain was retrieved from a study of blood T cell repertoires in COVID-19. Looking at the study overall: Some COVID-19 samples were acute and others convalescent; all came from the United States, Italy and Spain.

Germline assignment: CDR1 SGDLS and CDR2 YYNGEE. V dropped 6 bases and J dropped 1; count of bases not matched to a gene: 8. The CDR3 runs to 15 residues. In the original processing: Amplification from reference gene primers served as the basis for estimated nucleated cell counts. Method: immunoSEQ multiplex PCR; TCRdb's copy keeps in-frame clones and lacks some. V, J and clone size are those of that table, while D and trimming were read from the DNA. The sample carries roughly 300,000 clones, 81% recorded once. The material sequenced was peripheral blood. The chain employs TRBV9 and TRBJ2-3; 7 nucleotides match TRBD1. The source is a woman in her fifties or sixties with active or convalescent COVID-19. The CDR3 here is CASTMDRHGTDTQYF. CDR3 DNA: TGTGCCAGCACCATGGACAGGCATGGCACAGATACGCAGTATTTT.